Below, 2 T cell receptor beta chains from the same sample are listed, as sequenced in a study of OX40 agonist ivuxolimab in advanced cancers. The library was produced with the immunoSEQ multiplex PCR assay. Drawn from immuneACCESS, this table holds only the in-frame rearrangements with V and J called that TCRdb kept. Clones are partly lost; checked studies trace under half to an unresolved V gene and leave the rest unexplained. The sample records 90,000 or so clones, around 87% of which are singletons. Roughly 4% of the sample comes from the top ten. Sequencing was performed on CD4+ or CD8+ T cells sorted from blood, taken in a trial of the OX40 agonist ivuxolimab. The receptors were sampled from an adult with an advanced solid tumor such as melanoma, head and neck, liver or kidney cancer.

This clone was observed a single time. The CDR3 DNA reads TGTGCCAGCAGCTTAGCCAGCCTTGAGCAGTTCTTC. This codes for CASSLASLEQFF. The chain is built from TRBV7-9 and TRBJ2-1; D gene unclear. The germline V gene has CDR1 SEHNR and CDR2 FQNEAQ (reference sequence). Trimming left V 0 bases short and J 9 bases short, with 6 bases between. The CDR3 loop spans 12 amino acids.

The chain employs TRBV11-2 and TRBJ2-5; TRBD1 might be the D (5 bases). V was cut by 5 bases and J by 5 bases, with 12 bases left in between. Germline assignment: CDR1 SGHAT and CDR2 FQNNGV. CDR3 length: 13 residues. CDR3 amino acids: CASSGGALETQYF. The CDR3 coding sequence is TGTGCCAGCAGCGGTGGGGCGCTGGAGACCCAGTACTTC.